This T cell receptor (beta chain) was recorded in a study of post-analysis software for immune sequencing data (dated by TCRdb to between 2014 and 2017). About the full investigation: Relapsing-remitting, secondary progressive and progressive-relapsing multiple sclerosis were recorded as disease courses, and subtype annotation was lacking for some patients. A subset of samples was prepared in parallel using single-end sample barcoding, then pooled and co-amplified after Illumina adapter ligation. The multiple sclerosis patient repertoires were compared with 10 or so previously published healthy control repertoires from donors aged roughly 6 to 25 years. Overall study outcomes, separate from this receptor: Direct clustering with F measure revealed strong co-clustering of samples prepared in the same batch, which led to a batch-effect correction. Patients showed significantly higher frequencies than controls for a few TRBV segments, among them TRBV5-6, TRBV5-1 and TRBV20-1. The multiple sclerosis patient group was slightly younger than the control group. Multiple sclerosis patients had significantly lower normalized Chao1 diversity than controls, a result that suggests substantial peripheral T-cell clonal expansion.

Looking up the germline V gene (reference sequence) yields CDR1 SEHNR and CDR2 FQNEAQ. The V and J ends are trimmed by 5 bases and 7 bases, leaving 6 bases between them. CDR3 length: 12 amino acids, cysteine to phenylalanine. The CDR3 DNA has 36 bases and is translated from base 1. To demonstrate the VDJtools post-analysis software, TCR beta repertoires were profiled from the peripheral blood of 13 young patients with multiple sclerosis. The patients with multiple sclerosis were children and adolescents between about 6 and 16 years of age. Libraries were built with PCR. The sequencer listed for this sample is Illumina HiSeq 2500. To reduce PCR and sequencing biases, unique molecular identifiers were incorporated into the TCR beta cDNA libraries. Every 1 to 10 million input T cells yielded approximately 500,000 cDNA molecules, meaning each molecule approximated one T cell. Patient libraries were prepared and sequenced with the same protocol used for the earlier healthy control dataset. Samples belonging to the same batch were prepared together, multiplexed and sequenced on a shared HiSeq lane. In the paper's pipeline: MIGEC handled the raw barcoded reads, throwing out single-read molecular identifier groups before consensus assembly and CDR3 extraction. Clonotype tables were post-analysed with VDJtools, and diversity was normalized by down-sampling all datasets to the smallest sample size. Repertoire overlap clustering matched CDR3 amino acid but not nucleotide sequences to correct batch-related cross-sample contamination. Clones were called with MiXCR by TCRdb after fastp trimmed the public reads at Q25, and only in-frame beta chains were retained. Every distinct CDR3 protein forms one entry, paired with its most common genes and DNA. The V and J calls come from TCRdb's annotation, not from the publication. The sample table contains about 560,000 distinct CDR3 sequences; only one count was recorded for roughly two fifths of them. Together, the top ten hold under 2% of the sample.

This clonotype was seen just once. Its antigen has not been determined. No quality values exist for individual bases; no much larger clone is one base distant. The V and J genes are TRBV7-9 and TRBJ1-6; no D gene can be assigned with confidence. Source material: blood. The source is a girl aged 10 to 17 with multiple sclerosis. The CDR3 loop reads CASSGENSPLHF. The nucleotides are TGTGCCAGCAGCGGAGAGAATTCACCCCTCCACTTT.